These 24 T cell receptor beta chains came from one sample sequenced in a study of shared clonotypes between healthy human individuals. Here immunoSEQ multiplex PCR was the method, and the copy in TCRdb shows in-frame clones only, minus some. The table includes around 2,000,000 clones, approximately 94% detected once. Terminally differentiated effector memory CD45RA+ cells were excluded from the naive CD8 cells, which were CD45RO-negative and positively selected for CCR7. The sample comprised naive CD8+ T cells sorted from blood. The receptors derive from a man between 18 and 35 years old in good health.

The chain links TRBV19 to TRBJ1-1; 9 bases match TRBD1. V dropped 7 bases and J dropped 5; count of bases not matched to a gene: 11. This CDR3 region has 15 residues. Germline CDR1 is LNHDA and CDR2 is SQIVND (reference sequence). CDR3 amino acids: CASTDVGTGMTEAFF. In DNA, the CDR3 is TGTGCCAGTACCGACGTGGGGACAGGGATGACTGAAGCTTTCTTT.

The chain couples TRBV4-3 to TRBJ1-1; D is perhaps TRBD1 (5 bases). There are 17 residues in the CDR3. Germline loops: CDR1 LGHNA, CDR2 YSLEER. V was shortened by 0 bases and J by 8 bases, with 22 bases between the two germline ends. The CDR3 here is CASSQDLGTEEAWEAFF. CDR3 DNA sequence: TGCGCCAGCAGCCAAGATTTGGGGACGGAAGAAGCCTGGGAAGCTTTCTTT.

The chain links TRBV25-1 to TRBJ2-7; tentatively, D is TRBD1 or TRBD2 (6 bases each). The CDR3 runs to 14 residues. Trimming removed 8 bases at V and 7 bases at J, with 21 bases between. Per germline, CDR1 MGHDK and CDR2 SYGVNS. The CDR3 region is CASYKRGDLREQYF. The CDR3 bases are TGTGCCAGCTATAAGAGGGGGGACCTTCGGGAGCAGTACTTC.

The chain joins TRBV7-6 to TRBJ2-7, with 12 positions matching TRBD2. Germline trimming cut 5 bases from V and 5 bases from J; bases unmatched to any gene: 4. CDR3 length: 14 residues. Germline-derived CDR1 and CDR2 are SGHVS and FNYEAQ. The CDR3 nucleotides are TGTGCCAGCAGCCACCTAGCGGGAGGGGACGAGCAGTACTTC. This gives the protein CASSHLAGGDEQYF.

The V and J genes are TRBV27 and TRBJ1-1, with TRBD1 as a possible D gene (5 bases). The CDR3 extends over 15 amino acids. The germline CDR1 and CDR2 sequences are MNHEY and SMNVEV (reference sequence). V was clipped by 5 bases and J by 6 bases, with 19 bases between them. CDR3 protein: CASSLTGTGDPEAFF. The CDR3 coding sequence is TGTGCCAGCAGTCTCACCGGGACCGGAGATCCTGAAGCTTTCTTT.

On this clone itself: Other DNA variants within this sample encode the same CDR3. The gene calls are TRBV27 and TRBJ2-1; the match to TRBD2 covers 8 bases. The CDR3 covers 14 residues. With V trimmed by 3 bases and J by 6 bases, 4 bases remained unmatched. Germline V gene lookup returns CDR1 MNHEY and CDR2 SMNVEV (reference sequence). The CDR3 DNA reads TGTGCCAGCAGTTTGGGGCTAGCGGGCAATGAGCAGTTCTTC. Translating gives CASSLGLAGNEQFF.

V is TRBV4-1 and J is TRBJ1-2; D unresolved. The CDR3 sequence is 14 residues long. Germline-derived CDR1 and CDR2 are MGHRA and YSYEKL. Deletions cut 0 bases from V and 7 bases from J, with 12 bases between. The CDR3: CASSQESGWPGYTF. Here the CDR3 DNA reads TGCGCCAGCAGCCAAGAGAGTGGGTGGCCTGGCTACACCTTC.

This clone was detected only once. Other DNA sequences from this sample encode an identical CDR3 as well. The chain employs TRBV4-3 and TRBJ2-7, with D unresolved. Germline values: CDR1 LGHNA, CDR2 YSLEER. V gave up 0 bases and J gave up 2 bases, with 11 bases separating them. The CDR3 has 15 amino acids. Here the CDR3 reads CASSQDSGTAYEQYF. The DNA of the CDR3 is TGCGCCAGCAGCCAAGACTCGGGTACGGCCTACGAGCAGTACTTC.

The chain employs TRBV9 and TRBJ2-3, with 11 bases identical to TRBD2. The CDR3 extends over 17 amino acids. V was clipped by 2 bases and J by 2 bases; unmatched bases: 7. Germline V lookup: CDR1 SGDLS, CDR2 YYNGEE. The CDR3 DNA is TGTGCCAGCAGCGTTCTCGGACTAGCGGGCTCCACAGATACGCAGTATTTT. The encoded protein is CASSVLGLAGSTDTQYF.

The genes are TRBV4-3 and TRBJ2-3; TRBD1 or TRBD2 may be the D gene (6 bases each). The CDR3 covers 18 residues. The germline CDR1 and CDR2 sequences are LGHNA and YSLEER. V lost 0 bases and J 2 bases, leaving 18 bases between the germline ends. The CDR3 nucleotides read TGCGCCAGCAGCCAAGAGAGGGGGGAGACAGGACCCACAGATACGCAGTATTTT. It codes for CASSQERGETGPTDTQYF.

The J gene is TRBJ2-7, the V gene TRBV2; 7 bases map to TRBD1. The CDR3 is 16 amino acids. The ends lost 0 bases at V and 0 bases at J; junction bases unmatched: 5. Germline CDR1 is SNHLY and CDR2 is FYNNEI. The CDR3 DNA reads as TGTGCCAGCAGTGAAGCCGAGACAGGGAGCTCCTACGAGCAGTACTTC. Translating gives CASSEAETGSSYEQYF.

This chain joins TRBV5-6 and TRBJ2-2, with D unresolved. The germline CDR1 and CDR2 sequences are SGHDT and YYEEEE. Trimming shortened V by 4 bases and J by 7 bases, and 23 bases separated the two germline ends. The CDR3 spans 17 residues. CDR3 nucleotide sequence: TGTGCCAGCAGCCAATCGACGGGTCTAGGTCACAACGGGGAGCTGTTTTTT. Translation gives CASSQSTGLGHNGELFF.

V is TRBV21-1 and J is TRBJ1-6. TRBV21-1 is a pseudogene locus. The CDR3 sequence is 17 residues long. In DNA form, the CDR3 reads TGTGCCAGCAGCAAGTCGGGCTTAGAACCATATAATTCACCCCTCCACTTT. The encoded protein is CASSKSGLEPYNSPLHF.

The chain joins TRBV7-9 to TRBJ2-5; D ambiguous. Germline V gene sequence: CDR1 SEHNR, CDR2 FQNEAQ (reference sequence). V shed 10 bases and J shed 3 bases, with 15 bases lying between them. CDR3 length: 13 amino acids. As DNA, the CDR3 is TGTGCCACCTCGGGTAGGGTGGAAGAGACCCAGTACTTC. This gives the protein CATSGRVEETQYF.

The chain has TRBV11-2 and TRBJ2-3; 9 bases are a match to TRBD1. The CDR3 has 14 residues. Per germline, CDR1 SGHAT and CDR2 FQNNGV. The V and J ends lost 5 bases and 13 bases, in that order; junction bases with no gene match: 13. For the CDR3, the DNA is TGTGCCAGCAGCGAAACAGGGGGCGCCCACCGGGAGTATTTT. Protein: CASSETGGAHREYF.

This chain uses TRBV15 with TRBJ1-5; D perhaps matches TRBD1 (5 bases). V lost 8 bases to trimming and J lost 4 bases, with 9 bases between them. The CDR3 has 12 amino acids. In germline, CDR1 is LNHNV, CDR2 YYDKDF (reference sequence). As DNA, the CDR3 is TGTGCCACCGGGGACCCGAATCAGCCCCAGCATTTT. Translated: CATGDPNQPQHF.

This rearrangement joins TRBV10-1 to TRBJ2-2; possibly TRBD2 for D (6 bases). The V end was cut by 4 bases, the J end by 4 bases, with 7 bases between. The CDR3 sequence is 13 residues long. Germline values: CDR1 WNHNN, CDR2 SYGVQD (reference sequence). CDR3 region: CASSGGLTGELFF. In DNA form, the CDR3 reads TGCGCCAGCAGTGGGGGACTCACCGGGGAGCTGTTTTTT.

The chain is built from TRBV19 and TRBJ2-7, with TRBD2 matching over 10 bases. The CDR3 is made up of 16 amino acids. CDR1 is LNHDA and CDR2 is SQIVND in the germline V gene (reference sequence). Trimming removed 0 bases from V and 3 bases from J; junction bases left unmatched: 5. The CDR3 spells CASSIDLASGSYEQYF. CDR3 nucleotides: TGTGCCAGTAGTATAGATTTGGCTAGCGGGAGCTACGAGCAGTACTTC.

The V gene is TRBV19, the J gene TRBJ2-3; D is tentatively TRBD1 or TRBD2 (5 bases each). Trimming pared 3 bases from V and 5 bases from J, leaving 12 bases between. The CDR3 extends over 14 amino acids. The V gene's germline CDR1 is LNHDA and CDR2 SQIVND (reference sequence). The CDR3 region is CASSMGPGGDTQYF. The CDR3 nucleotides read TGTGCCAGTAGTATGGGACCCGGTGGAGATACGCAGTATTTT.

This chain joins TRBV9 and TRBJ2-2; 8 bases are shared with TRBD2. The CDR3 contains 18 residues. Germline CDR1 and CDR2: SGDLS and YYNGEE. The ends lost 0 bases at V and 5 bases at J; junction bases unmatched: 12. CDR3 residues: CASSVGGGQREWTGELFF. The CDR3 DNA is TGTGCCAGCAGCGTAGGAGGAGGGCAGCGGGAGTGGACCGGGGAGCTGTTTTTT.

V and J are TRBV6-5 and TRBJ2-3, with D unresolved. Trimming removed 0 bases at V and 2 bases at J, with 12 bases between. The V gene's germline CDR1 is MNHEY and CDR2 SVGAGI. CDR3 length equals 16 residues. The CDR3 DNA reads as TGTGCCAGCAGTTACTCTGAAAGGGCCTACACAGATACGCAGTATTTT. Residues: CASSYSERAYTDTQYF.

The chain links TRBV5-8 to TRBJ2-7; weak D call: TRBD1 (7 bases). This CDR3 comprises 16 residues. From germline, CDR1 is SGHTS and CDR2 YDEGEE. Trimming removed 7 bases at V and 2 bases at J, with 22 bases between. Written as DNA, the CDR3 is TGTGCCAGCGGAACATCCATTCAGGGGGAGGCCTACGAGCAGTACTTC. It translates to CASGTSIQGEAYEQYF. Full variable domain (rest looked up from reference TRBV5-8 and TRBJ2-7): EAGVTQSPTHLIKTRGQQATLRCSPISGHTSVYWYQQALGLGLQFLLWYDEGEERNRGNFPPRFSGRQFPNYSSELNVNALELEDSALYLCASGTSIQGEAYEQYFGPGTRLTVT.

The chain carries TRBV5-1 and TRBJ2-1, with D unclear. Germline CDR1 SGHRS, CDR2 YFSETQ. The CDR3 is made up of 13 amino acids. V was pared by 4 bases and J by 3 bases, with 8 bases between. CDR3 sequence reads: CASSQENYNEQFF. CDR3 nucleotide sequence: TGCGCCAGCAGCCAGGAAAACTACAATGAGCAGTTCTTC.

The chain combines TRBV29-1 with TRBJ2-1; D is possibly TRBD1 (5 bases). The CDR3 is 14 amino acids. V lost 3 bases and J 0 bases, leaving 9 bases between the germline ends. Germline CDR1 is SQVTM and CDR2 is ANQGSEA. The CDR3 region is CSVDDRFSYNEQFF. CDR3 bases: TGCAGCGTTGACGACAGATTCTCCTACAATGAGCAGTTCTTC.